This T cell receptor (beta chain) was documented in a study of blood T cells in healthy people across ages. This clonotype has a count of ten or more. Its antigen is unknown. The second PCR ran about 6 to 12 cycles with a sample-barcoded 5' primer and J-beta primers. TCRdb analysed the 5' RACE reads with MiXCR anew, one entry per CDR3 protein. The table includes 500,000 to 700,000 distinct CDR3 sequences, roughly 30% detected once. V lost 0 bases and J 0 bases, leaving 12 bases between the germline ends. Germline V lookup: CDR1 SGDLS, CDR2 YYNGEE. The CDR3 length is 16 residues. Study outcomes and limitations: It was the long-lived donors that had more naive CD4+ cells and higher diversity than aged donors.

This receptor was obtained from a woman over 75 in good health. Sequencing used blood. V is TRBV9 and J is TRBJ1-1; D ambiguous. CDR3 sequence: CASSVAGGGLNTEAFF. The CDR3 region has the DNA TGTGCCAGCAGCGTAGCGGGCGGAGGCCTGAACACTGAAGCTTTCTTT.